This T cell receptor beta chain is from a study of early T cells in non-severe SARS-CoV-2 infection. Study-level background: Bulk RNA isolated from unsorted whole blood underwent sequencing; chains were not paired.

This clonotype was seen a handful of times. No antigen is known for it. The CDR3 extends over 18 amino acids. Germline V CDR1 and CDR2: SGHDN, FVKESK. V lost 4 bases, J lost 2 bases, and 21 bases lay in between. Notes on the study in general: A preference for anti-spike CD8 responses marked VDJdb matching, which missed private and CD4 specificities.

Unique molecular identifiers were attached to individual cDNA molecules. From the 5' RACE reads, TCRdb called clonotypes with MiXCR, one entry per CDR3 protein. Of about 40,000 distinct CDR3 sequences in the sample, less than 30% are singletons; the top ten hold approximately 4.4%. The sequencing here drew on whole blood, taken at baseline. V and J are TRBV14 and TRBJ1-5, with D perhaps TRBD1 (5 bases). This sequence was found in an adult who was a healthcare worker with PCR-confirmed SARS-CoV-2 infection or an uninfected control (not recorded which). The CDR3 loop reads CASSPRPPAGHGNQPQHF. CDR3 in DNA: TGTGCCAGCAGCCCCAGACCTCCGGCGGGGCACGGCAATCAGCCCCAGCATTTT.